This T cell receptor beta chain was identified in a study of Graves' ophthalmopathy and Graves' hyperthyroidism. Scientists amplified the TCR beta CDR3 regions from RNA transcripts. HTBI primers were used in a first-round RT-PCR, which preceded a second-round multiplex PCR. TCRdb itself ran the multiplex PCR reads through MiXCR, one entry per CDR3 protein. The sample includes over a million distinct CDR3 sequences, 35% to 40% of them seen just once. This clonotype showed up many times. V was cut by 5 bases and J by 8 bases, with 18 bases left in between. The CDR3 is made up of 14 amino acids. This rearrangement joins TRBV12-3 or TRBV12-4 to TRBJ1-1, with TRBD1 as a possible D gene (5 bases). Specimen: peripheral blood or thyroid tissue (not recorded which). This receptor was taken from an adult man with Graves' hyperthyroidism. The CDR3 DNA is TGTGCCAGCAGTGTGTACGGGGAGACAGCCGAAGCTTTCTTT. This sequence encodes CASSVYGETAEAFF.